This T cell receptor (beta chain) emerged from a study of Graves' ophthalmopathy and Graves' hyperthyroidism (dated by TCRdb to 2016 to 2019). For the wider study: Stable hyperthyroidism was defined as no progression to ophthalmopathy within 18 months of follow-up. To explore V-J signatures that separate ophthalmopathy from hyperthyroidism, a discovery set of about a hundred patients was enrolled, consisting of 43 with ophthalmopathy and around 57 with stable hyperthyroidism. TCR beta repertoire signatures were used to distinguish Graves' ophthalmopathy from Graves' hyperthyroidism and to predict progression to ophthalmopathy. In total, some 140 blood samples were TCR-sequenced: 40 to 45 ophthalmopathy, approximately 80 hyperthyroidism and around 17 hyperthyroidism-to-ophthalmopathy patients. Following sample collection, hyperthyroidism patients were given methimazole at a starting dose of 30 mg daily, and ophthalmopathy patients were given high-dose intravenous methylprednisolone. In more than five hyperthyroidism patients, the T-cell repertoires found in thyroid tissue were compared with those found in blood. For independent validation, a separate cohort was made up of 18 hyperthyroidism patients plus 17 patients who later progressed from hyperthyroidism to ophthalmopathy. Paper-wide results and their limitations: In cross-validation, the 13-signature model distinguished ophthalmopathy from stable hyperthyroidism with more than 85% sensitivity and roughly 81% specificity, while in the test set the corresponding values were 80% and 75%. Most expanded thyroid clonotypes with frequency above 0.001 were also detected in blood, suggesting blood repertoires may reflect the thyroid immune response. No statistical method was used to set the sample size in advance, and the investigators knew which group each participant was assigned to. In validation, the model predicted ophthalmopathy progression with more than 55% sensitivity and approximately 75% specificity; roughly eleven predicted patients were CT-confirmed with GO in a median of approximately 6.5 months.

For repertoire sequencing, TCR beta CDR3 regions were amplified from RNA transcripts. HTBI primers and the Qiagen OneStep RT-PCR kit were used in a first-round RT-PCR, which was followed by a second-round multiplex PCR, size selection and purification. The libraries underwent paired-end sequencing with 100 bp reads on an Illumina HiSeq2000. Concerning the study's data processing: SOAPnuke was used to process the reads, removing any read that contained adapters or uncalled bases, had a mean Phred below 15, or lacked an exact match to the constant primer or identifier. High-quality paired reads were merged with COPE v1.2.5. Clonotypes were defined as unique nucleotide sequences and were aligned to IMGT TRB V, D and J references using MiTCR v1.1. Only V-J combinations with frequency above 0.0001 were analysed, covering over 98% of repertoires. For each V-J combination, a TCR clonal expansion and chaos score was defined as F50 clonal expansion divided by the chaos observed in the TCRdist matrix. Welch's t-statistics and random forest were used to narrow the features down to 13 V-J combinations, which were then fed into a naive Bayes classifier. The Morisita-Horn index was used to measure how similar the thyroid and blood repertoires were. TCRdb reran the public reads through fastp at Q25 and MiXCR, keeping productive beta chains. Each record represents a unique CDR3 protein, reported with the most common genes and DNA among its rows. The V and J calls here are based on TCRdb, not the publication. This sample holds a few hundred thousand distinct CDR3 sequences; about two fifths were observed only once. Jointly, the top ten make up 4% to 5% of the sample.

In the case of this clonotype: What this receptor recognizes is not known. The sample holds no much larger clone one base away, and base qualities are not on file.

The hyperthyroidism patients were 18 to 65 years old and newly diagnosed, with a disease duration of less than 2 months. Patients with other autoimmune diseases, uncontrolled infections, pregnancy or lactation were excluded. Clinical symptoms, serum thyroxine, TRAb, thyroid ultrasound and orbital computed tomography were used for diagnosis. Trizol reagent was used to extract the total RNA, and its quality was then checked on an Agilent 2100 Bioanalyzer. CDR1 LNHDA and CDR2 SQIVND were looked up in the germline V gene (reference sequence). The CDR3 sequence holds 14 residues, the cysteine and phenylalanine included. Of the read, only the CDR3 DNA is kept; its 42 bases are in frame from base 1. The junction shows trimming of 3 bases on V and 11 bases on J, plus 17 bases between the germline ends.

The sequenced sample consisted of peripheral blood or thyroid tissue (not recorded which). The V and J segments used are TRBV19 and TRBJ1-5; TRBD1 is a possible D gene, resting on 6 matching bases. This receptor was obtained from an adult man with Graves' hyperthyroidism. The base sequence is TGTGCCAGTAGTATGGGGGAGGGGGGTCGTGCCCAGCATTTT. Its protein reads: CASSMGEGGRAQHF.